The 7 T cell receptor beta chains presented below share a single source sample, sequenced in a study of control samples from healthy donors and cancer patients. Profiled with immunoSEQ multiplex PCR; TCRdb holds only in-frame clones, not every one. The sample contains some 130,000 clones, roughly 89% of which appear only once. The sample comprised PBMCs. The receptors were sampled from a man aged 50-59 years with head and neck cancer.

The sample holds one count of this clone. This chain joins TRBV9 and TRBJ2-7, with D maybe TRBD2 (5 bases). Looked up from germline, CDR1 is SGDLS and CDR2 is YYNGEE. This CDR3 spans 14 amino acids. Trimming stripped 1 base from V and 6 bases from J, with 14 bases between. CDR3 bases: TGTGCCAGCAGCGTACGGGCGAGGGATGGCGAGCAGTACTTC. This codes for CASSVRARDGEQYF.

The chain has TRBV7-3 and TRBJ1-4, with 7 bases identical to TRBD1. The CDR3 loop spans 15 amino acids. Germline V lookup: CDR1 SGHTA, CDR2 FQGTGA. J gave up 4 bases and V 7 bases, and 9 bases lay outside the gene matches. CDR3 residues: CASTLRGQSNEKLFF. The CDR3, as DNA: TGTGCCAGCACCCTTCGGGGACAGAGTAATGAAAAACTGTTTTTT. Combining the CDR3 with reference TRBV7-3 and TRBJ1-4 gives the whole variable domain GAGVSQTPSNKVTEKGKYVELRCDPISGHTALYWYRQSLGQGPEFLIYFQGTGAADDSGLPNDRFFAVRPEGSVSTLKIQRTERGDSAVYLCASTLRGQSNEKLFFGSGTQLSVL.

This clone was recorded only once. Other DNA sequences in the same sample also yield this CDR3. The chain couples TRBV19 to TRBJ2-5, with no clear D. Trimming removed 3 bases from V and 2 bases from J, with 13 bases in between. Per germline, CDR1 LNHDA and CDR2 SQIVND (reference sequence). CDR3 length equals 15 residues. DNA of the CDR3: TGTGCCAGTAGTATCCTAGGGTTCCCGCAAGAGACCCAGTACTTC. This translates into CASSILGFPQETQYF.

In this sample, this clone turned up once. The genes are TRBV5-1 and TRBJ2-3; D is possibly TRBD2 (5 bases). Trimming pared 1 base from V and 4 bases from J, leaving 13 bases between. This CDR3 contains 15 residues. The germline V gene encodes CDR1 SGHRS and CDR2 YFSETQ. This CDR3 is CASSLFPGFPDTQYF. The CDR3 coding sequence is TGCGCCAGCAGCTTGTTTCCGGGGTTCCCAGATACGCAGTATTTT.

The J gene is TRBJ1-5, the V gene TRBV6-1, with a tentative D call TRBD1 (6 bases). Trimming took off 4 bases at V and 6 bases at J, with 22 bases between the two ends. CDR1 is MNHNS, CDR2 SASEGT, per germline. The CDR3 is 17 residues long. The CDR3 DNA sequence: TGTGCCAGCAGTGCCGGGGGGGGGCGCGTAATCAGTCAGCCCCAGCATTTT. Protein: CASSAGGGRVISQPQHF.

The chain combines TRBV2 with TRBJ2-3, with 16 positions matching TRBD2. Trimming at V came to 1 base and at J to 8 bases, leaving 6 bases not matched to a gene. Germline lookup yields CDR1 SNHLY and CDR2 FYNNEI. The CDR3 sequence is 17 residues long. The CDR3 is CASSEVGLAGGPGTQYF. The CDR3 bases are TGTGCCAGCAGTGAAGTGGGACTAGCGGGAGGGCCGGGTACGCAGTATTTT.

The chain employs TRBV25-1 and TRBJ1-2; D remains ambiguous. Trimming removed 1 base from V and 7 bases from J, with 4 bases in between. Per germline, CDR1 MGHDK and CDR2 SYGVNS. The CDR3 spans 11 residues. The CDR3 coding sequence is TGTGCCAGCAGTGAATTAGGTGGCTACACCTTC. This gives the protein CASSELGGYTF.